This TCR beta chain was found in a study of T cells in Graves' hyperthyroidism and ophthalmopathy. The CDR3 has 15 amino acids. V dropped 3 bases and J dropped 6 bases, with 14 bases sitting between them. Germline loops: CDR1 SGHAT, CDR2 FQDESV (reference sequence). It was RNA transcripts that yielded the amplified TCR beta CDR3 regions. The HTBI set primed first-round TCR CDR3 RT-PCR. TCRdb recomputed calls from the multiplex PCR reads with MiXCR, one row per CDR3 protein. The sample carries fewer than 750,000 distinct CDR3 sequences, roughly 15% recorded once. This clonotype was sampled from a middle-aged woman with Graves' ophthalmopathy. Sequenced material: blood. V usage is TRBV11-1 and J usage is TRBJ2-2, with D unresolved. The CDR3 loop reads CASSFRRIGAGELFF. In DNA form, the CDR3 reads TGTGCCAGCAGCTTTCGACGAATTGGGGCCGGGGAGCTGTTTTTT.